This T cell receptor beta chain was captured by sequencing in a study of cytomegalovirus exposure and HLA in healthy donors. Findings and limits, study-wide: TRBV6-2, TRBV6-3 and some other V segments were excluded as indistinguishable. As a later analysis showed, a missense DCLRE1C variant was linked to trimming of TCR beta V- and J-genes.

In regard to this clone: Its specificity is unknown.

The PCR had 60 Vbeta and 13 Jbeta primers. Assay: immunoSEQ multiplex PCR; the TCRdb copy retains only in-frame clones and omits some. The table has around 170,000 clones, 81% seen once. Trimming removed 3 bases at V and 2 bases at J, with 12 bases between. Per germline, CDR1 SGHRS and CDR2 YFSETQ. This CDR3 comprises 16 residues. The V and J genes are TRBV5-1 and TRBJ2-6; perhaps TRBD1 as D (6 bases). This TCR was recovered from a man aged 45-60 years in good health and CMV-seronegative. Sequencing was carried out using PBMCs. The CDR3 DNA is TGCGCCAGCAGCTCAGGGGCCCCGGCTGGGGCCAACGTCCTGACTTTC. As protein: CASSSGAPAGANVLTF.